Listed below are T cell receptor beta chains from one sample, sequenced in a study of beta chain features in type 1 diabetes. Libraries were prepared by immunoSEQ multiplex PCR; TCRdb keeps only in-frame clonotypes and omits some of them. This table has some 360,000 clones, over 8.5% appearing once. The specimen was central memory CD4+ T cells from blood. Receptors originate from a man aged 25-45 years with type 1 diabetes. The CDR3 runs from the conserved cysteine through the conserved F or W. A D gene is named only where the DNA matches it firmly. Where a row states a size, it is once, few, many or the class of an expanded clone; other rows omit it.

d_gene	v_gene	abundance	j_gene	CDR3nt	CDR3aa
NA	TRBV29-1	many	TRBJ2-1	TGCAGCGCGTCGGGAAGCTCCTACAATGAGCAGTTCTTC	CSASGSSYNEQFF
NA	TRBV7-3	NA	TRBJ2-7	TGTGCCAGCAGCTTAGCGGGAACCTCCTACGAGCAGTACTTC	CASSLAGTSYEQYF
TRBD1	TRBV2	few	TRBJ1-1	TGTGCCAGCACTTCGACAGGGGGGACTGAAGCTTTCTTT	CASTSTGGTEAFF
NA	TRBV27	few	TRBJ2-7	TGTGCCAGGATGGGGGGTTGGGGGACCTACGAGCAGTACTTC	CARMGGWGTYEQYF
TRBD1	TRBV7-2	NA	TRBJ1-2	TGTGCCAGCAGCTTAGTGGCTGACAGGGGGCTTAACTATGGCTACACCTTC	CASSLVADRGLNYGYTF
TRBD1	TRBV6-1	few	TRBJ1-2	TGTGCCAGCAGGGGACAGGGAAAGGGCTACACCTTC	CASRGQGKGYTF
NA	TRBV7-2	NA	TRBJ2-1	TGTGCCAGCAGCTTAGAGGGCTCCTCGGCCTACAATGAGCAGTTCTTC	CASSLEGSSAYNEQFF
TRBD1	TRBV14	NA	TRBJ2-3	TGTGCCAGCAGCCAAGACTGGACAGGAGGAACAGATACGCAGTATTTT	CASSQDWTGGTDTQYF
NA	TRBV4-2	NA	TRBJ2-7	TGTGCCAGCAGCGTCCTAGGAGGCGAGCAGTACTTC	CASSVLGGEQYF
NA	TRBV5-1	few	TRBJ2-2	TGCGCCAGCAGCTTTGACACCAACACCGGGGAGCTGTTTTTT	CASSFDTNTGELFF
NA	TRBV4-3	few	TRBJ1-5	TGCGCCAGCAGCCAAGGCGAAGGAAAGCCCCAGCATTTT	CASSQGEGKPQHF
NA	TRBV7-2	many	TRBJ2-7	TGTGCCAGCAGCTTCGGGCGGGAATCGGGGCGGTACTTC	CASSFGRESGRYF
NA	TRBV7-2	NA	TRBJ2-5	TGTGCCAGCAGCCCTCGATTGTACCAAGAGACCCAGTACTTC	CASSPRLYQETQYF
TRBD2	TRBV28	NA	TRBJ2-7	TGTGCCAGCATACCGAGCGGGACTGCCAACGAGCAGTACTTC	CASIPSGTANEQYF
TRBD1	TRBV7-9	NA	TRBJ1-5	TGTGCCAGCAGCTTAGATGGGACAGGGGGACATTTT	CASSLDGTGGHF
TRBD1	TRBV4-2	few	TRBJ2-7	TGTGCCAGCAGCTTTGGACAGGCCACCTACGAGCAGTACTTC	CASSFGQATYEQYF
TRBD2	TRBV5-8	NA	TRBJ2-4	TGTGCCAGCAGCTCCGGACTAGATGGGGTGGGCAAAAACATTCAGTACTTC	CASSSGLDGVGKNIQYF
NA	TRBV5-8	many	TRBJ2-6	TGTGCCAGCAGGCGATCCGGCTCTGGGGCCAACGTCCTGACTTTC	CASRRSGSGANVLTF
NA	TRBV5-4	NA	TRBJ1-5	TGTGCCAGCAGCTGGGGACGTCAGCCCCAGCATTTT	CASSWGRQPQHF
TRBD2	TRBV2	NA	TRBJ2-1	TGTGCCAGCAGTGCATTAGCGGGAGGTCTATACAATGAGCAGTTCTTC	CASSALAGGLYNEQFF
TRBD2	TRBV19	NA	TRBJ2-5	TGTGCCAGTAAAAGCGGGAGGTTCCAAGAGACCCAGTACTTC	CASKSGRFQETQYF
TRBD2	TRBV11-2	NA	TRBJ2-1	TGTGCCAGCAGCTCGGGACTAATTCGAGGTGAGCAGTTCTTC	CASSSGLIRGEQFF
TRBD1	TRBV6-5	NA	TRBJ2-3	TGTGCCAGCAGAGAGGGACAGGGGAAAGATACGCAGTATTTT	CASREGQGKDTQYF
TRBD2	TRBV11-2	NA	TRBJ2-1	TGTGCCAGCGTTCTGACTAGCGGAAATGAGCAGTTCTTC	CASVLTSGNEQFF
TRBD1	TRBV5-4	few	TRBJ2-7	TGTGCCAGCAGCTCCAAATCGACAGGGGGCGAGCAGTACTTC	CASSSKSTGGEQYF
NA	TRBV28	many	TRBJ1-2	TGTGCCAGCAGTCTACTGTGGGAGGGCTACACCTTC	CASSLLWEGYTF
NA	TRBV5-6	many	TRBJ1-2	TGTGCCAGCAGCTTGCAGAATAACTATGGCTACACCTTC	CASSLQNNYGYTF
NA	TRBV27	NA	TRBJ2-5	TGTGCCAGCAGTTCCGAGACGACATTCTTGGGGAAGACCCAGTACTTC	CASSSETTFLGKTQYF
NA	TRBV11-2	NA	TRBJ2-5	TGTGCCAGCAGCTTAGATAACAGCGCGAGTGTCCAAGAGACCCAGTACTTC	CASSLDNSASVQETQYF
TRBD2	TRBV2	few	TRBJ2-7	TGTGCCAGCAGCGGGACATGGGGGACTAGCCGTTCTTACGAGCAGTACTTC	CASSGTWGTSRSYEQYF
NA	TRBV28	few	TRBJ1-1	TGTGCCAGCAGTTCGACAGGGAACACTGAAGCTTTCTTT	CASSSTGNTEAFF
NA	TRBV6-5	few	TRBJ2-1	TGTGCCAGCACCCGAGACTCCGAGCAGTTCTTC	CASTRDSEQFF
NA	TRBV5-1	few	TRBJ2-5	TGCGCCAGCAGCTTGGTGGGGGGAGAGACCCAGTACTTC	CASSLVGGETQYF
NA	TRBV6-5	few	TRBJ1-5	TGTGCCAGCAGTTTGTTGAGCAGGCCCCAGCATTTT	CASSLLSRPQHF
TRBD1	TRBV2	few	TRBJ1-2	TGTGCCAGCGAAAGGGACAGGGGTAACTATGGCTACACCTTC	CASERDRGNYGYTF
TRBD1	TRBV6-6	many	TRBJ2-1	TGTGCCAGCAATCCCGGGACAGTTCACAATGAGCAGTTCTTC	CASNPGTVHNEQFF
NA	TRBV4-2	NA	TRBJ2-3	TGTGCCAGCACAACCCAAGCGGCGAGCACAGATACGCAGTATTTT	CASTTQAASTDTQYF
TRBD1	TRBV5-8	NA	TRBJ1-5	TGTGCCAGCAGCGAGGGGACAGGGGGATCGGGCAATCAGCCCCAGCATTTT	CASSEGTGGSGNQPQHF
TRBD1	TRBV28	NA	TRBJ2-3	TGTGCCAGCAGCCAACAGGGGTGGGGGGATACGCAGTATTTT	CASSQQGWGDTQYF
NA	TRBV6-5	NA	TRBJ2-2	TGTGCCAGCAGTTACTTAACAGGCGGGGAGCTGTTTTTT	CASSYLTGGELFF
NA	TRBV11-3	few	TRBJ2-1	TGTGCCAGCAGCTTAAGCTTTTATAATGAGCAGTTCTTC	CASSLSFYNEQFF
NA	TRBV6-1	NA	TRBJ2-7	TGTGCCAGCAGTGCCGGGACCTACGAGCAGTACTTC	CASSAGTYEQYF
NA	TRBV19	many	TRBJ1-5	TGTGCCAGTAGTATTCGAACCTTCAATCAGCCCCAGCATTTT	CASSIRTFNQPQHF
NA	TRBV18	few	TRBJ1-2	TGTGCCAGCTCACCACAAGGACTAAGGGGGGCGAACTATGGCTACACCTTC	CASSPQGLRGANYGYTF
TRBD1	TRBV4-1	NA	TRBJ1-5	TGCGCCAGCAGCCAAGGGACAGGGGTTAATCAGCCCCAGCATTTT	CASSQGTGVNQPQHF
NA	TRBV27	once	TRBJ1-5	TGTGCCAGCAGTCCTCAGGTGTATCAGCCCCAGCATTTT	CASSPQVYQPQHF
NA	TRBV6-5	few	TRBJ1-1	TGTGCCAGCAGTTCATACATGAACACTGAAGCTTTCTTT	CASSSYMNTEAFF
NA	TRBV11-2	NA	TRBJ1-1	TGTGCCAGCAGCCCCCCGTGGGGGGCGCAGGTGGCTTTCTTT	CASSPPWGAQVAFF
NA	TRBV21-1	many	TRBJ1-2	TGTGCCAGCAGCAAAGGGTTGGGAACTGGCTACACCTTC	CASSKGLGTGYTF
TRBD1	TRBV18	NA	TRBJ2-3	TGTGCCAGCTCCCCGACAGGGACAGATACGCAGTATTTT	CASSPTGTDTQYF
TRBD2	TRBV30	NA	TRBJ2-7	TGTGCCTGGAAGCGGGATGCCTACGAGCAGTACTTC	CAWKRDAYEQYF
NA	TRBV7-2	NA	TRBJ2-1	TGTGCCAGCAGCTCCGGAGGGCTAAGGAACAATGAGCAGTTCTTC	CASSSGGLRNNEQFF
TRBD1	TRBV5-4	few	TRBJ2-7	TGTGCCAGCAGCTTGGGCCGGACAGGGATGCGCGAGCAGTACTTC	CASSLGRTGMREQYF